Here is one TCR beta chain with its context. Its antigen remains unknown. Original methodology: There were no quality scores in the junction-only immunoSEQ sequences, so filtering differed. Produced via immunoSEQ multiplex PCR; TCRdb's table is partial and in-frame only. V, J and clone size reflect that table, while D and trimming were determined from the DNA. The data contain roughly 2 million clones, 90% to 96% of them singletons. The source of the sample is a study of shared clonotypes between healthy human individuals. Study-level points and caveats: Represented diversity, genetic and exposure-history alike, was limited by few donors. Sequencing depth was predicted to influence how clonotypes are shared among donors.

Germline V lookup: CDR1 WSHSY, CDR2 SAAADI. The CDR3 consists of 15 residues. The ends were cut back, 2 bases at V and 2 bases at J, with 13 bases in the middle. Sequencing used naive CD4+ T cells sorted from blood. The subset denotes: CD45RA+ positively selected. This receptor was obtained from a man aged 18-30 years in good health. The chain employs TRBV10-2 and TRBJ2-7; maybe TRBD1 (5 bases). CDR3 bases: TGCGCCAGCAGTGAGAATGGCCTAGGGGCCTACGAGCAGTACTTC. This encodes CASSENGLGAYEQYF.